These T cell receptor beta chains were read from a single sample in a study of blood T cell repertoires in COVID-19. Clones were read by immunoSEQ multiplex PCR, and TCRdb kept only the in-frame ones, dropping some. This table holds about 330,000 clones, roughly 85% found once. Sequencing input: PBMCs or T cells enriched from blood (not recorded which). The origin of the receptors is a woman in her twenties or thirties who had recovered from COVID-19. The CDR3 runs from the conserved cysteine through the conserved F or W. D genes are given only for firm matches. Rows give clone size only sometimes, using once, few, many, or a class for an expanded clone.

DNA	CDR3	J	V	D	size
TGCAGTGCTAGTCCTTTTCAGGGGACAGATACGCAGTATTTT	CSASPFQGTDTQYF	TRBJ2-3	TRBV20-1	-	-
TGCGCCAGCAGCTCCGGGCCGGGGAGCACTGAAGCTTTCTTT	CASSSGPGSTEAFF	TRBJ1-1	TRBV5-1	-	once
TGTGCCAGCAGCCAACTTGGGGGCCCGACAACATCCTACGAGCAGTACTTC	CASSQLGGPTTSYEQYF	TRBJ2-7	TRBV5-4	-	-
TGTGCCAGCAGCTCCCGGTATCCAGGGAATGAGCAGTTCTTC	CASSSRYPGNEQFF	TRBJ2-1	TRBV5-6	-	-
TGTGCCAGCAGTGAATATGGGGACAGCATCCAAGAGACCCAGTACTTC	CASSEYGDSIQETQYF	TRBJ2-5	TRBV25-1	TRBD1	-
TGTGCCAGCAGTCCAGGGACAGTCCGTGGGGGCTACACCTTC	CASSPGTVRGGYTF	TRBJ1-2	TRBV6-5	TRBD1	few
TGCGCCAGCAGCCAAGATGAGGGACTAGTTCAGACCCAGTACTTC	CASSQDEGLVQTQYF	TRBJ2-5	TRBV4-1	TRBD2	-
TGTGCCAGCAGACAGCCAGGGGACCCGGGAGAGCAGTACTTC	CASRQPGDPGEQYF	TRBJ2-7	TRBV6-5	-	-
TGTGCCAGTTCCACTAGCGGCGGCTCCTACGAGCAGTACTTC	CASSTSGGSYEQYF	TRBJ2-7	TRBV19	TRBD2	-
TGTGCCAGCAGCCTCCCTACAGGGGAATCCTTACAAGACACTGAAGCTTTCTTT	CASSLPTGESLQDTEAFF	TRBJ1-1	TRBV2	TRBD1	-
TGCGCCAGCAGCCAAGATTTCACAGGGTCGGGAAACACCATATATTTT	CASSQDFTGSGNTIYF	TRBJ1-3	TRBV4-3	-	-
TGTGCCAGCAGCGGAAAGGGGGGGGATGGCAGCTACACCTTC	CASSGKGGDGSYTF	TRBJ1-2	TRBV7-6	-	-
TGCAGCGTTGAAGAGGGCAGGGGGAGAAGAACTAACACTGAAGCTTTCTTT	CSVEEGRGRRTNTEAFF	TRBJ1-1	TRBV29-1	TRBD1	-
TGTGCCAGCAGCCAATCAAGACAGGGCGAGAACACTGAAGCTTTCTTT	CASSQSRQGENTEAFF	TRBJ1-1	TRBV4-2	TRBD1	-
TGTGCCAGCAGCATACAGGGAGTTGGAAACTATGGCTACACCTTC	CASSIQGVGNYGYTF	TRBJ1-2	TRBV3-1/TRBV3-2	-	-
TGTGCCAGCAGCTCTGAGGGGACAACTCGGAATGAGCAGTTCTTC	CASSSEGTTRNEQFF	TRBJ2-1	TRBV7-3	-	-
TGTGCCAGCAGTTACTACCCCTATCAAGAGACCCAGTACTTC	CASSYYPYQETQYF	TRBJ2-5	TRBV6-5	-	-
TGTGCCAGCAGCGTAGACCTCCCGGGCGAGCAGTACTTC	CASSVDLPGEQYF	TRBJ2-7	TRBV9	-	-
TGTGCCAGCTCCCTGGACAGTTCCTACGAGCAGTACTTC	CASSLDSSYEQYF	TRBJ2-7	TRBV18	-	-
TGTGCCATCAGTGTGGGGACAGGGAGAGAGACCCAGTACTTC	CAISVGTGRETQYF	TRBJ2-5	TRBV10-3	TRBD1	-
TGCAGCGTTTCAACTAGCGGGGGACCCAATGAGCAGTTCTTC	CSVSTSGGPNEQFF	TRBJ2-1	TRBV29-1	TRBD2	few
TGTGCCTGGGCCCCTACAGGGGTCGGGAATTCACCCCTCCACTTT	CAWAPTGVGNSPLHF	TRBJ1-6	TRBV30	TRBD1	-
TGCGCCAGCAGCCAAGATAACCAGGGGAACGGTGGCTACACCTTC	CASSQDNQGNGGYTF	TRBJ1-2	TRBV4-3	-	-
TGTGCCAGCAGCCAAGGGTTGGGACAGGTGAACACCGGGGAGCTGTTTTTT	CASSQGLGQVNTGELFF	TRBJ2-2	TRBV4-2	TRBD1	-
TGTGCCAGCAGCGAGGGACTAGCGAGCACAGATACGCAGTATTTT	CASSEGLASTDTQYF	TRBJ2-3	TRBV7-9	TRBD2	-
TGTGCCAGCAGCCTAACCCTGCCTCGCGGGGGGCGCCAAGAGACCCAGTACTTC	CASSLTLPRGGRQETQYF	TRBJ2-5	TRBV7-2	TRBD2	-
TGTGCCAGCAGCGAAATGGGGCTAGCGCTCCATACGCAGTATTTT	CASSEMGLALHTQYF	TRBJ2-3	TRBV7-2	-	-
TGTGCCAGCAGTCGACAGGGGGTGATAGTCGATGAGCAGTTCTTC	CASSRQGVIVDEQFF	TRBJ2-1	TRBV25-1	TRBD1	-
TGTGCCAGCAGCCAAGTCGGGGGGGATGCAACTAATGAAAAACTGTTTTTT	CASSQVGGDATNEKLFF	TRBJ1-4	TRBV3-1/TRBV3-2	-	once